The sequence of this TCR beta chain was determined in a study of T cell responses to AZD1222 COVID-19 vaccine. Study results and caveats: Donors skewed white British and female; clonal diversity was possibly underestimated.

Germline V lookup: CDR1 MGHRA, CDR2 YSYEKL. CDR3 length equals 16 residues. V lost 0 bases and J lost 5, with 16 bases in between. This table comes from immunoSEQ multiplex PCR, and its TCRdb copy is limited to in-frame clones, with some not included. Of about 150,000 clones in the sample, around 93% were seen once. As regards this clone: The antigen is unknown.

The sequencing used peripheral blood, collected on day 0 of AZD1222 vaccination. This clonotype was sampled from an adult in good health. V is TRBV4-1 and J is TRBJ1-2; TRBD1 might be the D (6 bases). CDR3 coding DNA: TGCGCCAGCAGCCAAGATCTGGGACACCAAGAATATGGCTACACCTTC. This codes for CASSQDLGHQEYGYTF.